Sequencing of this T cell receptor (beta chain) was carried out in a study of patients and donors after allogeneic stem cell transplantation. The J segment lost 5 bases and the V segment lost 5 bases, leaving 6 bases of the junction unmatched. The CDR3 has 15 residues. CDR1 LGHDT and CDR2 YNNKEL come from the germline V gene (reference sequence). MiXCR was run by TCRdb on the RT-PCR reads, yielding one entry per CDR3 protein. The table shows about 150,000 distinct CDR3 sequences, with over 30% occurring only once. The chain has TRBV3-1 and TRBJ1-6; 7 nucleotides align to TRBD1. Sequenced material: blood, either unsorted or a sorted T cell fraction (not recorded which). The receptor was derived from a human donor who was either an allogeneic HSCT recipient or a stem cell or donor lymphocyte infusion donor (not recorded which). It is not recorded whose cells these are; they may come from a transplant donor. In DNA form, the CDR3 reads TGTGCCAGCAGCGTACGACAGGGAGATAATTCACCCCTCCACTTT. This gives the protein CASSVRQGDNSPLHF.